Each of the 3 T cell receptor beta chains below was sequenced from the same sample in a study of OX40 agonist ivuxolimab in advanced cancers. Sequencing was performed with immunoSEQ multiplex PCR; in TCRdb, only in-frame clones are kept and a portion is missing. The sample has 65,000 or so clones; around 85% are singletons. Material: CD4+ or CD8+ T cells sorted from blood, obtained in a trial of the OX40 agonist ivuxolimab. All receptors derive from an adult with an advanced solid tumor such as melanoma, head and neck, liver or kidney cancer.

The rearrangement joins TRBV28 to TRBJ2-7; TRBD1 might be the D (5 bases). Germline V gene sequence: CDR1 MDHEN, CDR2 SYDVKM. The CDR3 runs to 15 residues. V lost 6 bases and J 5 bases, leaving 20 bases between the germline ends. The DNA of the CDR3 is TGTGCCAGCAGGAAGCAGGGTGGTAGTTTCCACGAGCAGTACTTC. This encodes CASRKQGGSFHEQYF.

This chain joins TRBV19 and TRBJ2-2; D remains unclear. From germline, CDR1 is LNHDA and CDR2 SQIVND (reference sequence). V lost 4 bases, J lost 3 bases, and 15 bases lay in between. The CDR3 loop spans 16 amino acids. CDR3 protein: CASSTPQWRDTGELFF. DNA of the CDR3: TGTGCCAGTAGTACCCCGCAGTGGAGAGACACCGGGGAGCTGTTTTTT.

This sequence joins TRBV4-1 and TRBJ2-3; TRBD2 matches at 8 bases. V shed 4 bases and J 5 bases; nucleotides not matched to a gene: 14. This CDR3 contains 17 residues. Germline loops: CDR1 MGHRA, CDR2 YSYEKL. The CDR3 reads CASSRETLGGGQDTQYF. As DNA, the CDR3 is TGCGCCAGCAGCCGAGAAACCTTGGGCGGGGGGCAAGATACGCAGTATTTT.